Described below is a single TCR beta chain sequence and its context. This entry belongs to a study of blood T cell repertoires in COVID-19. The CDR3 contains 16 residues. The ends lost 0 bases at V and 6 bases at J; junction bases unmatched: 7. Germline V lookup: CDR1 MGHRA, CDR2 YSYEKL. Data came from immunoSEQ multiplex PCR; TCRdb stores just in-frame clones and leaves some out. In the table there are about 59,000 clones, less than 75% of which are singletons. The chain combines TRBV4-1 with TRBJ1-5; 8 nucleotides match TRBD1. The sample was peripheral blood. The source is a woman in her 70s with acute or convalescent COVID-19. The CDR3 loop is CASSQDGGTGGQPQHF. In DNA, the CDR3 is TGCGCCAGCAGCCAAGATGGAGGTACAGGGGGTCAGCCCCAGCATTTT.